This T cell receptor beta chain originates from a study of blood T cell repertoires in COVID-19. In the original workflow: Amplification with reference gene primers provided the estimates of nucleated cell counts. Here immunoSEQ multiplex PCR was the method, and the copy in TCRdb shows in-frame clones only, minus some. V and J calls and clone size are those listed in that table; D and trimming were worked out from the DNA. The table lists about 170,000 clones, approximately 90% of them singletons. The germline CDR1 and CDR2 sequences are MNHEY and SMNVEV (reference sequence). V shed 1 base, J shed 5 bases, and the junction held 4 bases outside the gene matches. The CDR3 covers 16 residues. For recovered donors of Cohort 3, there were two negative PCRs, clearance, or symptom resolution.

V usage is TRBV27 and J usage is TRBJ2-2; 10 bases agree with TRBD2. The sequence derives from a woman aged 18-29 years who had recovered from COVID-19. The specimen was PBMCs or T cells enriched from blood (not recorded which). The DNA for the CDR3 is TGTGCCAGCAGTTTATTTCTAGCGGGAGTAACCGGGGAGCTGTTTTTT. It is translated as CASSLFLAGVTGELFF.